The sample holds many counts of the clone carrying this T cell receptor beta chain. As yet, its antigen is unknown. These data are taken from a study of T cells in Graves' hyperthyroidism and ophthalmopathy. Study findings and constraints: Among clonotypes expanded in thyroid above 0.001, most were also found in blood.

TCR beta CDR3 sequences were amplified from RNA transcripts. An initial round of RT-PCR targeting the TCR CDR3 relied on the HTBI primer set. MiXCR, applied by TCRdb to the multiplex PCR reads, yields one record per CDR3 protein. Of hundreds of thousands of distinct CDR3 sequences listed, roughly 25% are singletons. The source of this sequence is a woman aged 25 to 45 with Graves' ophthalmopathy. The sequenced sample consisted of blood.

The CDR3 region is CASRRGFSPPPYTF. Written as DNA, the CDR3 is TGTGCCAGCAGGAGAGGGTTTTCCCCCCCACCCTACACCTTC. J is TRBJ1-2 and V is TRBV27, with D hard to call. Germline CDR1 MNHEY, CDR2 SMNVEV (reference sequence). The CDR3 is 14 residues long. V lost 6 bases to trimming and J lost 10 bases, with 21 bases between them.